A single sample gave rise to the 6 T cell receptor beta chains below, sequenced in a study of cytomegalovirus exposure and HLA in healthy donors (dated by TCRdb to the late 2010s). The protocol used for the library was the immunoSEQ multiplex PCR assay. A mixture of 60 forward primers for TCR Vbeta segments and 13 reverse primers for TCR Jbeta segments was used in the multiplex PCR. TCRdb holds this immuneACCESS table with in-frame rearrangements only. Some clones are missing; in checked studies, unresolved V genes explain under half, and the rest has no known cause. This sample lists approximately 220,000 clones; over 60% were detected once. The ten largest clonotypes hold around a sixth of the sample. What was sequenced was PBMCs. These receptors were taken from a middle-aged man in good health and CMV-seronegative.

The chain uses TRBV28 and TRBJ2-1, with D maybe TRBD1 (5 bases). The CDR3 consists of 13 residues. The germline V gene encodes CDR1 MDHEN and CDR2 SYDVKM. V was shortened by 5 bases and J by 9 bases, with 14 bases between the two germline ends. The CDR3 DNA reads as TGTGCCAGCAGTCAACCCTGGGGCGGTGAGCAGTTCTTC. It specifies CASSQPWGGEQFF.

The V call is TRBV15, the J call TRBJ2-1, with D maybe TRBD2 (6 bases). The V gene's germline CDR1 is LNHNV and CDR2 YYDKDF (reference sequence). This CDR3 has 14 residues. V was cut by 1 base and J by 12 bases, with 16 bases left in between. In DNA form, the CDR3 reads TGTGCCACCAGCAGAGTTGGAGGGGTGATTGGGCAGTTCTTC. Encoded protein: CATSRVGGVIGQFF.

This clone was observed a few times. The chain recombines TRBV30 with TRBJ2-7; TRBD1 matches at 7 bases. Trimming cost V 0 bases and J 5 bases; bases outside gene matches: 4. The CDR3 has 13 amino acids. Germline CDR1 reads GTSNPN; CDR2 reads SVGIG (reference sequence). The CDR3 DNA sequence: TGTGCCTGGAGTGTTAACAGGGGCGACGAGCAGTACTTC. This gives the protein CAWSVNRGDEQYF.

For the CDR3, the DNA is TGTGCCAGCAGCCATGGACTAGCAGGAGATACGCAGTATTTT. Its translation is CASSHGLAGDTQYF. This rearrangement joins TRBV7-8 to TRBJ2-3; TRBD2 aligns across 8 bases. The CDR3 sequence is 14 residues long. The V and J ends lost 5 bases and 5 bases, in that order; junction bases with no gene match: 6. CDR1 SGHVS and CDR2 FQNEAQ come from the germline V gene.

V and J are TRBV20-1 and TRBJ2-7, with D perhaps matching TRBD2 (6 bases). The CDR3 has 11 residues. Germline V gene data show CDR1 as DFQATT and CDR2 as SNEGSKA (reference sequence). Trimming took off 5 bases at V and 7 bases at J, with 12 bases between the two ends. The CDR3 DNA sequence: TGCAGTGCTTCCGGGACTCGGGAGCAGTACTTC. It encodes CSASGTREQYF.

This clone occurred a few times. The chain uses TRBV4-3 and TRBJ2-1; TRBD2 might be the D (5 bases). The CDR3 runs 16 residues. V was cut by 0 bases and J by 6 bases, with 15 bases left in between. Germline V gene sequence: CDR1 LGHNA, CDR2 YSLEER. As DNA, the CDR3 is TGCGCCAGCAGCCAAGATGTACGGGGTTCCAGCAATGAGCAGTTCTTC. It specifies CASSQDVRGSSNEQFF.